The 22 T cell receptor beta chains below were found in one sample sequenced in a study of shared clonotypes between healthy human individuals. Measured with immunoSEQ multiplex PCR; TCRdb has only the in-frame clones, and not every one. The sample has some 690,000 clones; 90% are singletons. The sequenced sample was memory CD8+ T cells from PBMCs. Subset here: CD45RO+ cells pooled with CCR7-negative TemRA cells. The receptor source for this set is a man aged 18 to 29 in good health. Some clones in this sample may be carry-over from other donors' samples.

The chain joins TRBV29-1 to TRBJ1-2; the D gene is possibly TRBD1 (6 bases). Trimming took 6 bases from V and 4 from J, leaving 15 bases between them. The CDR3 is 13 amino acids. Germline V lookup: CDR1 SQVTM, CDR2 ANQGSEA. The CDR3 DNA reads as TGCAGCGTCCCAGGGCAGGGGACCTATGGCTACACCTTC. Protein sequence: CSVPGQGTYGYTF.

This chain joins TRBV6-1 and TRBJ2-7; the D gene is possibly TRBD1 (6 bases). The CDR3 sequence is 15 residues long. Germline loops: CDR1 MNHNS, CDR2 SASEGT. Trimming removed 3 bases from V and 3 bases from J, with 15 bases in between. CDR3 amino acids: CASSDPRDIHYEQYF. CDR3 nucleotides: TGTGCCAGCAGTGACCCACGGGACATACACTACGAGCAGTACTTC.

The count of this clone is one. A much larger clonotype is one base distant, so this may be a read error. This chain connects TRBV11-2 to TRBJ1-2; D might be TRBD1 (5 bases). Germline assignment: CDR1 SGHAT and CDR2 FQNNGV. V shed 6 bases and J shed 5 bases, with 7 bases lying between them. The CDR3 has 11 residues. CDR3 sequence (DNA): TGTGCCAGCAGTTCAGGGTATGGCTACACCTTC. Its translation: CASSSGYGYTF.

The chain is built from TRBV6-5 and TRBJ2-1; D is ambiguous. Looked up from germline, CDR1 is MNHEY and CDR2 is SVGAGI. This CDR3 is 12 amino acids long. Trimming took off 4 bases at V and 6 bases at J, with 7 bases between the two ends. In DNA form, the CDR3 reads TGTGCCAGCAGTTCCCCCGGCAATGAGCAGTTCTTC. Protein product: CASSSPGNEQFF.

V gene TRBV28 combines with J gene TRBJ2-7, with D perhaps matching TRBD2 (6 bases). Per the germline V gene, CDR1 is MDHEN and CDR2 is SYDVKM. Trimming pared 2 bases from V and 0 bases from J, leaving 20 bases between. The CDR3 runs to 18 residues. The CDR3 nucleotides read TGTGCCAGCAGTTTAACCGCCCCGGGAGAGTCCTTCTCCTACGAGCAGTACTTC. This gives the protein CASSLTAPGESFSYEQYF.

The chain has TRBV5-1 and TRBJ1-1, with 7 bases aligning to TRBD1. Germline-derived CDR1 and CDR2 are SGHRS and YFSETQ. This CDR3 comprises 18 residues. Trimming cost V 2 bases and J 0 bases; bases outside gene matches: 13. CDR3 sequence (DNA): TGCGCCAGCAGCTTAAGTCTTTCCAGGGGGACTATGAACACTGAAGCTTTCTTT. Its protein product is CASSLSLSRGTMNTEAFF. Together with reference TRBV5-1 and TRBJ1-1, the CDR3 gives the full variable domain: KAGVTQTPRYLIKTRGQQVTLSCSPISGHRSVSWYQQTPGQGLQFLFEYFSETQRNKGNFPGRFSGRQFSNSRSEMNVSTLELGDSALYLCASSLSLSRGTMNTEAFFGQGTRLTVV.

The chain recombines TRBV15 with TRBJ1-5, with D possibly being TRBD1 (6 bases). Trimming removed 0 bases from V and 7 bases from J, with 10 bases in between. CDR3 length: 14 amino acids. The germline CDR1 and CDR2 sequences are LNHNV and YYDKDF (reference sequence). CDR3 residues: CATSRDRGSQPQHF. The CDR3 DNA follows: TGTGCCACCAGCAGAGACAGGGGCAGCCAGCCCCAGCATTTT.

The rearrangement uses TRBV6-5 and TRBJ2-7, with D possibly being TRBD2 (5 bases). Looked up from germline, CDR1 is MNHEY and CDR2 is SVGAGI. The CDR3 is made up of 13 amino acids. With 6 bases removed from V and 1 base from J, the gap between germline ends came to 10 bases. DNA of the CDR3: TGTGCCAGCAGCGTACTAGGGTCCTACGAGCAGTACTTC. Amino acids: CASSVLGSYEQYF.

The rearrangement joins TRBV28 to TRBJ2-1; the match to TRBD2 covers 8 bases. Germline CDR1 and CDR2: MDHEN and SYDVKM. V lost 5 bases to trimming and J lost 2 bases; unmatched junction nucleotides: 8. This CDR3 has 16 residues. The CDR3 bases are TGTGCCAGCAGTCCAACAGCGGGAGAGACCTACAATGAGCAGTTCTTC. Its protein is CASSPTAGETYNEQFF.

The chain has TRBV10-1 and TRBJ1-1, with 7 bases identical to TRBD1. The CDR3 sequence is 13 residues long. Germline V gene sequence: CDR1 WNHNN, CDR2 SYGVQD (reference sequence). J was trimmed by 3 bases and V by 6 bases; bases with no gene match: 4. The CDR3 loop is CASRGTGDTEAFF. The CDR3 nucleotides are TGCGCCAGCAGAGGTACAGGGGACACTGAAGCTTTCTTT.

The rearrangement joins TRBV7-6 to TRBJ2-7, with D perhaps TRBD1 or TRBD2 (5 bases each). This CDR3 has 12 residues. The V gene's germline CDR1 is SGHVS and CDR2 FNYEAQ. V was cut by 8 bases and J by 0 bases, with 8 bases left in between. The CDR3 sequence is CASGGASYEQYF. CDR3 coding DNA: TGTGCCAGCGGGGGAGCCTCCTACGAGCAGTACTTC.

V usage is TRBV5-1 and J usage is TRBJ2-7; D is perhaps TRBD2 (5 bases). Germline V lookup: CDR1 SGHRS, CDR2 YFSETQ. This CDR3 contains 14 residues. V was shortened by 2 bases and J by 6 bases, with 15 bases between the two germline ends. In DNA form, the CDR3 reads TGCGCCAGCAGCTTAATACTAGATTCGATCGAGCAGTACTTC. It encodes CASSLILDSIEQYF.

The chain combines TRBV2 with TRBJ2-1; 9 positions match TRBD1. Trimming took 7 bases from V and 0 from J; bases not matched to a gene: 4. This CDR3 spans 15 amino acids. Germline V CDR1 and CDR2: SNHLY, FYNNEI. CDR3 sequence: CASMEGQGSYNEQFF. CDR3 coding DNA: TGTGCCAGCATGGAGGGACAGGGCTCCTACAATGAGCAGTTCTTC.

CDR3 sequence (DNA): TGCAGCGGACAGGGTGATGAGCAGTTCTTC. It codes for CSGQGDEQFF. This chain joins TRBV29-1 and TRBJ2-1; TRBD1 aligns across 7 bases. The CDR3 loop spans 10 amino acids. Germline CDR1 and CDR2: SQVTM and ANQGSEA. V was clipped by 7 bases and J by 8 bases; unmatched bases: 2.

CDR3 sequence: CASSRDRGGETQYF. The CDR3 bases are TGTGCCAGTAGCCGGGACAGGGGAGGCGAGACCCAGTACTTC. This chain connects TRBV19 to TRBJ2-5; 10 bases are a match to TRBD1. J was trimmed by 5 bases and V by 6 bases; bases with no gene match: 6. Germline CDR1 reads LNHDA; CDR2 reads SQIVND (reference sequence). The CDR3 consists of 14 residues.

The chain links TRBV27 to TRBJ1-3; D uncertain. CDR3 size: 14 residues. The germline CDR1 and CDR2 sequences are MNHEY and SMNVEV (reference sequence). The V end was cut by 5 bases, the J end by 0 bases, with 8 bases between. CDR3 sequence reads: CASSLQSSGNTIYF. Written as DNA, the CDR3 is TGTGCCAGCAGTCTACAGAGCTCTGGAAACACCATATATTTT.

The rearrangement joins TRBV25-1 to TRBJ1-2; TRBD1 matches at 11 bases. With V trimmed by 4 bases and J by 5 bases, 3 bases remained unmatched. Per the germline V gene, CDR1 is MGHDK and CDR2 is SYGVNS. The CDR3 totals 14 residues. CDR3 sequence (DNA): TGTGCCAGCAGTGGGACAGGGGGCAGGTATGGCTACACCTTC. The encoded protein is CASSGTGGRYGYTF.

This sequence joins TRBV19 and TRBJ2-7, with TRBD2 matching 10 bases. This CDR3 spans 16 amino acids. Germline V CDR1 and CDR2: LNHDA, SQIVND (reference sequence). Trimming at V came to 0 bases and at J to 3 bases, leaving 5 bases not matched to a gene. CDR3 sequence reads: CASSIEASGGLYEQYF. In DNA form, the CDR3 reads TGTGCCAGTAGTATAGAGGCTAGCGGGGGCCTCTACGAGCAGTACTTC.

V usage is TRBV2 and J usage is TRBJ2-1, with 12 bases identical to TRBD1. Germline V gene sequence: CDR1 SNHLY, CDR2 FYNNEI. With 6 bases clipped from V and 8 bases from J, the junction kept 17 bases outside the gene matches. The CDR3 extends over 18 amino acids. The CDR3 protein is CASRGTGGTTGGPYEQFF. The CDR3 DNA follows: TGTGCCAGCAGGGGGACAGGGGGCACTACGGGAGGGCCATATGAGCAGTTCTTC.

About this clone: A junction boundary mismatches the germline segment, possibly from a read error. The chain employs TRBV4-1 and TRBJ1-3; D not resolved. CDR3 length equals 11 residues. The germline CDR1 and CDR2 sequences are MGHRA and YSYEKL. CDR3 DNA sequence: TGCGCCAGCAGCCAAGTGAACACCGTATATTTT. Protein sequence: CASSQVNTVYF.

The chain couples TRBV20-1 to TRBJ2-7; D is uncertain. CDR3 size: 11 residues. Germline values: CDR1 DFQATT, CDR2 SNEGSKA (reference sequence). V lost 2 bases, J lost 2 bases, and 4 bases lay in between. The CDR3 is CSARIPYEQYF. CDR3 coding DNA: TGCAGTGCTAGAATCCCCTACGAGCAGTACTTC.

The CDR3 here is CASSIEQGVSTEAFF. CDR3 in DNA: TGTGCCAGCAGTATAGAACAGGGGGTTAGCACTGAAGCTTTCTTT. This chain connects TRBV27 to TRBJ1-1; 8 bases map to TRBD1. Germline CDR1 is MNHEY and CDR2 is SMNVEV (reference sequence). The CDR3 runs to 15 residues. J gave up 4 bases and V 5 bases, and 9 bases lay outside the gene matches.